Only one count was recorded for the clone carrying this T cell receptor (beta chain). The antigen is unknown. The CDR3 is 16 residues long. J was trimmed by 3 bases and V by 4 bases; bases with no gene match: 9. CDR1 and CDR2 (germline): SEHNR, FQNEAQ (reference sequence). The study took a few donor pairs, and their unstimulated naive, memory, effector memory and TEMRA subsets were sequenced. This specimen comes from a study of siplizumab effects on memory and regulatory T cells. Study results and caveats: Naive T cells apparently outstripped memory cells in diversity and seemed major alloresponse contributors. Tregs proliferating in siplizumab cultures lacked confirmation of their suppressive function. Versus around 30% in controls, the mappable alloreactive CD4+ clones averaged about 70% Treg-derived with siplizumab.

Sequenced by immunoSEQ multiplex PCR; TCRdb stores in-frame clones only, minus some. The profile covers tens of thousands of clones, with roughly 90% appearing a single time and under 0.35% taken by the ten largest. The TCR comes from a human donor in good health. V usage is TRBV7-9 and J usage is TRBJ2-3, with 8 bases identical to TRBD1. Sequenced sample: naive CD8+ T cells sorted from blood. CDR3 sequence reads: CASSSQTGAVTDTQYF. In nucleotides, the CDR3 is TGTGCCAGCAGCTCTCAGACAGGGGCCGTGACAGATACGCAGTATTTT.